A single sample is the source of the 7 T cell receptor beta chains below, sequenced in a study of naive CD8 T cells in extremely preterm neonates. Method: immunoSEQ multiplex PCR; TCRdb's copy keeps in-frame clones and lacks some. The sample has about 4,200 clones, about 97% seen once. The sample consisted of naive CD8+ T cells from blood. These receptor sequences come from a human donor in good health.

This chain uses TRBV21-1 with TRBJ2-7; TRBD1 is the table's D call, not checked against the DNA. TRBV21-1 is a pseudogene. The CDR3 has 13 residues. The CDR3 reads CASSTYRAHEQYF. The CDR3 bases are TGTGCCAGCAGCACATACAGGGCGCACGAGCAGTACTTC.

The V call is TRBV19, the J call TRBJ1-5, with 7 bases matching TRBD1. The germline V gene has CDR1 LNHDA and CDR2 SQIVND (reference sequence). This CDR3 has 14 residues. Unmatched junction bases numbered 2, after V lost 5 bases and J lost 1 base. Here the CDR3 reads CASSPTGSNQPQHF. CDR3 coding DNA: TGTGCCAGTAGTCCGACAGGGAGCAATCAGCCCCAGCATTTT. The complete variable domain, with remaining parts taken from reference TRBV19 and TRBJ1-5, reads DGGITQSPKYLFRKEGQNVTLSCEQNLNHDAMYWYRQDPGQGLRLIYYSQIVNDFQKGDIAEGYSVSREKKESFPLTVTSAQKNPTAFYLCASSPTGSNQPQHFGDGTRLSIL.

The chain combines TRBV29-1 with TRBJ1-2; 8 bases map to TRBD1. CDR3 length: 12 residues. After removal of 2 bases from V and 10 bases from J, the junction contained 6 bases not matched to a gene. Germline values: CDR1 SQVTM, CDR2 ANQGSEA. DNA of the CDR3: TGCAGCGTTGAACAGGGGGCCTCCTCCTACACCTTC. Its protein product is CSVEQGASSYTF.

The chain has TRBV6-6 and TRBJ2-7, with D tentatively TRBD2 (7 bases). The length of the CDR3 is 15 residues. Trimming removed 4 bases from V and 5 bases from J, with 18 bases in between. Germline V gene lookup returns CDR1 MNHNY and CDR2 SVGAGI (reference sequence). DNA of the CDR3: TGTGCCAGCAGTTCGGGGGGCTCTAGAATCGACGAGCAGTACGTC. It yields the protein CASSSGGSRIDEQYV.

The chain recombines TRBV29-1 with TRBJ2-7; the D gene is possibly TRBD1 (5 bases). The CDR3 is 12 residues long. CDR1 is SQVTM and CDR2 is ANQGSEA in the germline V gene. Between the trimmed V and J ends, which lost 5 bases and 1 base, there was a span of 9 bases. CDR3 bases: TGCAGCGTTTTGCAGGGATCCTACGAGCAGTACTTC. This encodes CSVLQGSYEQYF.

This rearrangement joins TRBV4-1 to TRBJ2-5, with TRBD1 as a possible D gene (5 bases). The length of the CDR3 is 15 residues. V lost 4 bases and J lost 2, with 14 bases in between. Germline assignment: CDR1 MGHRA and CDR2 YSYEKL. CDR3 loop: CASSPRAGQQETQYF. CDR3 sequence (DNA): TGCGCCAGCAGCCCCCGGGCAGGGCAACAAGAGACCCAGTACTTC.

This chain links TRBV5-4 with TRBJ2-1; 9 bases are shared with TRBD1. Trimming cost V 0 bases and J 5 bases; bases outside gene matches: 3. This CDR3 is 15 amino acids long. Germline CDR1 is SGHNT and CDR2 is YYREEE (reference sequence). The CDR3 protein is CASSLARDRDNEQFF. Written as DNA, the CDR3 is TGTGCCAGCAGCTTGGCCCGGGACAGGGACAATGAGCAGTTCTTC.